This passage covers 18 T cell receptor beta chains from one sample sequenced in a study of T cell repertoires in ileal Crohn's disease. Method: immunoSEQ multiplex PCR; TCRdb's copy keeps in-frame clones and lacks some. The sample has over 12,000 clones; over 80% are singletons. Sample: ileal tissue. Receptors originate from an adult with Crohn's disease.

Only a few counts were recorded for this clone. The CDR3 here is CASSEQGREQFF. In nucleotides, the CDR3 is TGTGCCAGCAGCGAACAGGGTCGTGAGCAGTTCTTC. This chain links TRBV9 with TRBJ2-1; maybe TRBD1 (6 bases). The CDR3 totals 12 residues. CDR1 SGDLS and CDR2 YYNGEE come from the germline V gene. With 3 bases removed from V and 9 bases from J, the gap between germline ends came to 10 bases.

This clone was seen only a few times. The gene calls are TRBV29-1 and TRBJ1-1; D is uncertain. The germline V and J ends were trimmed by 4 bases and 2 bases, with 14 bases remaining between them. Germline CDR1 is SQVTM and CDR2 is ANQGSEA. The CDR3 sequence is 14 residues long. In nucleotides, the CDR3 is TGCAGCGTTGGACCCGGGAGGAGCAACACTGAAGCTTTCTTT. The encoded protein is CSVGPGRSNTEAFF.

The sample holds a few counts of this clone. V gene TRBV7-9 combines with J gene TRBJ2-2, with 10 positions matching TRBD1. V shed 5 bases and J 4 bases; nucleotides not matched to a gene: 4. The CDR3 is 15 residues long. Germline loops: CDR1 SEHNR, CDR2 FQNEAQ (reference sequence). CDR3 DNA: TGTGCCAGCAGCCAAGGACAGGGGGGCACCGGGGAGCTGTTTTTT. Residues: CASSQGQGGTGELFF.

The gene calls are TRBV6-1 and TRBJ1-1, with 9 bases aligning to TRBD1. The CDR3 is 14 residues long. V gave up 5 bases and J gave up 6 bases; unmatched junction bases: 7. CDR1 is MNHNS and CDR2 is SASEGT in the germline V gene. The CDR3 DNA reads as TGTGCCAGCAGTACCCGACAGGGGGTCGCTGAAGCTTTCTTT. This encodes CASSTRQGVAEAFF.

In regard to this clone: This same CDR3 is encoded by further DNA sequences in the sample. V usage is TRBV4-1 and J usage is TRBJ2-1, with 11 bases lining up with TRBD2. Unmatched junction bases numbered 7, after V lost 1 base and J lost 2 bases. Germline assignment: CDR1 MGHRA and CDR2 YSYEKL. This CDR3 has 18 residues. The chain's CDR3 is CASSQGLAGGPTYNEQFF. CDR3 coding DNA: TGCGCCAGCAGCCAAGGGCTAGCGGGGGGACCAACCTACAATGAGCAGTTCTTC.

In the case of this clone: In the same sample, other DNA sequences code for this CDR3. The chain carries TRBV5-1 and TRBJ2-3; 9 positions agree with TRBD2. In germline, CDR1 is SGHRS, CDR2 YFSETQ. Unmatched junction bases numbered 6, after V lost 0 bases and J lost 4 bases. The CDR3 has 16 amino acids. CDR3 coding DNA: TGCGCCAGCAGCTTGGTGGCGGGGGGGCTCCCAGATACGCAGTATTTT. Its protein product is CASSLVAGGLPDTQYF. The variable domain in full, with the rest retrieved from reference TRBV5-1 and TRBJ2-3, is KAGVTQTPRYLIKTRGQQVTLSCSPISGHRSVSWYQQTPGQGLQFLFEYFSETQRNKGNFPGRFSGRQFSNSRSEMNVSTLELGDSALYLCASSLVAGGLPDTQYFGPGTRLTVL.

The V and J genes are TRBV5-1 and TRBJ1-3; D unclear. V was cut by 2 bases and J by 4 bases, with 13 bases left in between. The CDR3 has 15 residues. CDR1 is SGHRS, CDR2 YFSETQ, per germline. The CDR3 here is CASSLLEGSGNTIYF. The DNA of the CDR3 is TGCGCCAGCAGCTTATTGGAGGGATCGGGAAACACCATATATTTT.

J is TRBJ2-1 and V is TRBV2, with D possibly matching TRBD2 (5 bases). V lost 7 bases to trimming and J lost 10 bases, with 17 bases between them. Germline CDR1 SNHLY, CDR2 FYNNEI. The CDR3 spans 13 residues. The CDR3 DNA follows: TGTGCCAGCAAGGCTAGCCCCCTGGGGGAGCAGTTCTTC. Its translation is CASKASPLGEQFF.

This clone was counted a single time. CDR3 sequence (DNA): TGTGCCAGCAGCCAAGTAGGTCCAGGACAGGGAGCAGATACGCAGTATTTT. It codes for CASSQVGPGQGADTQYF. This chain connects TRBV14 to TRBJ2-3; 8 nucleotides line up with TRBD1. Germline V gene sequence: CDR1 SGHDN, CDR2 FVKESK. The CDR3 is 17 amino acids. V lost 1 base and J lost 4; bases outside the gene matches: 10. The full variable domain, in which reference TRBV14 and TRBJ2-3 provide the parts outside the CDR3, is EAGVTQFPSHSVIEKGQTVTLRCDPISGHDNLYWYRRVMGKEIKFLLHFVKESKQDESGMPNNRFLAERTGGTYSTLKVQPAELEDSGVYFCASSQVGPGQGADTQYFGPGTRLTVL.

CDR3: CASRGEGQSSYEQYF. Written as DNA, the CDR3 is TGCGCCAGCAGGGGTGAGGGACAGAGCTCCTACGAGCAGTACTTC. V and J are TRBV5-1 and TRBJ2-7; TRBD1 aligns across 7 bases. Unmatched junction bases numbered 8, after V lost 5 bases and J lost 0 bases. There are 15 residues in the CDR3. Germline loops: CDR1 SGHRS, CDR2 YFSETQ.

The chain recombines TRBV2 with TRBJ2-3; 7 positions agree with TRBD1. The junction had 5 bases not matched to a gene; V was cut back by 4 bases and J by 1 base. Looked up from germline, CDR1 is SNHLY and CDR2 is FYNNEI. The CDR3 has 15 residues. CDR3 nucleotides: TGTGCCAGCAGTGCTGAGGGGGCGCGCACAGATACGCAGTATTTT. Translating it yields CASSAEGARTDTQYF.

This clone showed up just once. The junction shows a germline mismatch at one end, possibly a read error. V is TRBV4-2 and J is TRBJ2-3; D possibly corresponds to TRBD2 (6 bases). The CDR3 totals 13 residues. Germline V gene sequence: CDR1 LGHNA, CDR2 YNFKEQ. The CDR3 region is CASSLTSKDTQYF. The CDR3 region has the DNA TGTGCCAGCAGCCTCACTAGCAAAGATACGCAGTATTTT.

This sequence joins TRBV6-6 and TRBJ2-7; D gene uncertain. Trimming left V 5 bases short and J 5 bases short, with 13 bases between. Germline lookup yields CDR1 MNHNY and CDR2 SVGAGI (reference sequence). CDR3 size: 13 residues. The CDR3 coding sequence is TGTGCCAGCAGTCCCCCTAGTAACCACGAGCAGTACTTC. This codes for CASSPPSNHEQYF.

This chain's CDR3 is CASSLAKLAGTPETQYF. The CDR3, as DNA: TGTGCCAGCAGCTTGGCGAAACTAGCGGGGACGCCAGAGACCCAGTACTTC. This chain links TRBV5-4 with TRBJ2-5; 10 positions agree with TRBD2. J lost 4 bases, V lost 0 bases, and 9 bases had no gene match. This CDR3 spans 17 amino acids. Looked up from germline, CDR1 is SGHNT and CDR2 is YYREEE (reference sequence).

The chain couples TRBV7-3 to TRBJ1-5; TRBD1 matches 7 bases. V lost 10 bases and J lost 3; bases outside the gene matches: 6. Looked up from germline, CDR1 is SGHTA and CDR2 is FQGTGA. CDR3 length equals 13 residues. The DNA of the CDR3 is TGTGCCACTTCGACAGGGCCCAATCAGCCCCAGCATTTT. Amino acids: CATSTGPNQPQHF. The complete variable domain, with remaining parts taken from reference TRBV7-3 and TRBJ1-5, reads GAGVSQTPSNKVTEKGKYVELRCDPISGHTALYWYRQSLGQGPEFLIYFQGTGAADDSGLPNDRFFAVRPEGSVSTLKIQRTERGDSAVYLCATSTGPNQPQHFGDGTRLSIL.

This clone was counted between two and nine times. V is TRBV6-5 and J is TRBJ2-7; TRBD2 agrees at 7 bases. The CDR3 loop spans 14 amino acids. V lost 2 bases to trimming and J lost 4 bases; unmatched junction nucleotides: 5. CDR1 and CDR2 from the germline V gene are MNHEY and SVGAGI. The CDR3 nucleotides are TGTGCCAGCAGTTACCTCAGCGGGGCTTACGAGCAGTACTTC. It specifies CASSYLSGAYEQYF.

The chain joins TRBV7-2 to TRBJ2-7, with TRBD2 as a possible D gene (6 bases). The CDR3 is 15 amino acids. Germline assignment: CDR1 SGHTA and CDR2 FQGNSA. V was pared by 0 bases and J by 4 bases, with 13 bases between. The CDR3 DNA reads as TGTGCCAGCAGCTTAGCGCAGGGTAGCGGATACGAGCAGTACTTC. It translates to CASSLAQGSGYEQYF.

The chain recombines TRBV30 with TRBJ1-1; no clear D gene. CDR3 length: 13 amino acids. Germline CDR1 GTSNPN, CDR2 SVGIG (reference sequence). Trimming stripped 0 bases from V and 10 bases from J, with 15 bases between. Written as DNA, the CDR3 is TGTGCCTGGAGTGTATCAAGGAGAAGCGGAGCTTTCTTT. This encodes CAWSVSRRSGAFF.